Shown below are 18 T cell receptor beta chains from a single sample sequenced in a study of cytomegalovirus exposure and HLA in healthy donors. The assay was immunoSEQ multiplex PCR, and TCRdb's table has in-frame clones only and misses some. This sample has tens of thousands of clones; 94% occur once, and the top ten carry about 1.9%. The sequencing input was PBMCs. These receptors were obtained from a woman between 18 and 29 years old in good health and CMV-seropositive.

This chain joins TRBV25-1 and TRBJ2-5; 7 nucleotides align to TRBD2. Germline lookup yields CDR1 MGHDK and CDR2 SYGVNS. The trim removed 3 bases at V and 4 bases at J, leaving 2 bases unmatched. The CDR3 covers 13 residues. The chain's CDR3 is CASSEWEGETQYF. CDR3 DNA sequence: TGTGCCAGCAGTGAGTGGGAGGGAGAGACCCAGTACTTC.

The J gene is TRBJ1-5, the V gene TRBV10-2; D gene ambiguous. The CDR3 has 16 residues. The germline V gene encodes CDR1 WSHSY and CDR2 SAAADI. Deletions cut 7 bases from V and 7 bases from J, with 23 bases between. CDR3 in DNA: TGCGCCAGCAAAACAGCACGGAAGAATAACGAACAGCCCCAGCATTTT. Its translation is CASKTARKNNEQPQHF.

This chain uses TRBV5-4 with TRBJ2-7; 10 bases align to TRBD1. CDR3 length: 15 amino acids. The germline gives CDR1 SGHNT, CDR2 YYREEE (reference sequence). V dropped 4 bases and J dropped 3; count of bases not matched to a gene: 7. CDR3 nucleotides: TGTGCCAGCAGCCCAGGGACAGGGGAGTTCTACGAGCAGTACTTC. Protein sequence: CASSPGTGEFYEQYF.

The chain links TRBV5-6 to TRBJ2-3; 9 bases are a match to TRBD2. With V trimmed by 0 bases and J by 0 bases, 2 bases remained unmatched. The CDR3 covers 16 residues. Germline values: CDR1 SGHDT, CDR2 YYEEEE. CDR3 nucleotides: TGTGCCAGCAGCTTGGGACTAGCGGCTAGCACAGATACGCAGTATTTT. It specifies CASSLGLAASTDTQYF.

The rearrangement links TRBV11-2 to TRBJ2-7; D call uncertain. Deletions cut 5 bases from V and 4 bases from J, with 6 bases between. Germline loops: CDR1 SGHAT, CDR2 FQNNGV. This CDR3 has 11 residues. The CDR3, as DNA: TGTGCCAGCAGCCCAGCGTACGAGCAGTACTTC. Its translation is CASSPAYEQYF. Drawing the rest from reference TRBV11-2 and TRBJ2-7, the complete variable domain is EAGVAQSPRYKIIEKRQSVAFWCNPISGHATLYWYQQILGQGPKLLIQFQNNGVVDDSQLPKDRFSAERLKGVDSTLKIQPAKLEDSAVYLCASSPAYEQYFGPGTRLTVT.

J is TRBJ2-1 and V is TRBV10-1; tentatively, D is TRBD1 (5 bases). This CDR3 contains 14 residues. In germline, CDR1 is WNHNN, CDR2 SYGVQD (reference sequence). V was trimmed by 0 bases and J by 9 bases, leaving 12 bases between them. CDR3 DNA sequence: TGCGCCAGCAGTGAGTCGGGAAGGGGCCGTGAGCAGTTCTTC. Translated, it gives CASSESGRGREQFF.

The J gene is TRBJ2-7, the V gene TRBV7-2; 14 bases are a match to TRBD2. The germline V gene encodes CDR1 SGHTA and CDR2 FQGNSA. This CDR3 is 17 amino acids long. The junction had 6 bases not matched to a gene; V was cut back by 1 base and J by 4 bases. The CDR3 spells CASSLERTSGGLYEQYF. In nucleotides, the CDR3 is TGTGCCAGCAGCTTAGAGAGGACTAGCGGGGGGTTGTACGAGCAGTACTTC.

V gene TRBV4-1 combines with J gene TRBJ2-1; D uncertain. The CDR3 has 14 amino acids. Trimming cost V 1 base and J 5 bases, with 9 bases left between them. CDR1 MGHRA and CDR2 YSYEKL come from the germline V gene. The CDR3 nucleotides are TGCGCCAGCAGCCAAGGCGCTTTGAACAATGAGCAGTTCTTC. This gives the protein CASSQGALNNEQFF.

CDR3 DNA: TGTGCCTGGAGTCCTCGGGGGGACTTGGGCTACACCTTC. This encodes CAWSPRGDLGYTF. The V gene is TRBV30, the J gene TRBJ1-2; the D gene is possibly TRBD1 (5 bases). V was shortened by 2 bases and J by 8 bases, with 15 bases between the two germline ends. Per the germline V gene, CDR1 is GTSNPN and CDR2 is SVGIG (reference sequence). This CDR3 has 13 residues. The variable domain in full, completed from reference TRBV30 and TRBJ1-2, reads SQTIHQWPATLVQPVGSPLSLECTVEGTSNPNLYWYRQAAGRGLQLLFYSVGIGQISSEVPQNLSASRPQDRQFILSSKKLLLSDSGFYLCAWSPRGDLGYTFGSGTRLTVV.

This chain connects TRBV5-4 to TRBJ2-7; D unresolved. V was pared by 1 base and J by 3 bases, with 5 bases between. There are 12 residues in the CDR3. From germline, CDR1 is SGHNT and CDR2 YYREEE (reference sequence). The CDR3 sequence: CASSLSRYEQYF. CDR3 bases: TGTGCCAGCAGCTTGTCCCGCTACGAGCAGTACTTC.

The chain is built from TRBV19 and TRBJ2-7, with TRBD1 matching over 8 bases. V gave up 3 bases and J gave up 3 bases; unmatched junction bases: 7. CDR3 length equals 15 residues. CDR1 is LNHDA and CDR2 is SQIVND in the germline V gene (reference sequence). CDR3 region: CASSIGTGGYYEQYF. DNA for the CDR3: TGTGCCAGTAGTATCGGGACAGGTGGGTACTACGAGCAGTACTTC.

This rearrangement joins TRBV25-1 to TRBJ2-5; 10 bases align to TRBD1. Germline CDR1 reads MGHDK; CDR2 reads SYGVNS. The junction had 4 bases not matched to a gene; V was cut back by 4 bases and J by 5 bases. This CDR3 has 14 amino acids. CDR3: CASSALGQGETQYF. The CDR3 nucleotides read TGTGCCAGCAGTGCCTTGGGACAGGGGGAGACCCAGTACTTC.

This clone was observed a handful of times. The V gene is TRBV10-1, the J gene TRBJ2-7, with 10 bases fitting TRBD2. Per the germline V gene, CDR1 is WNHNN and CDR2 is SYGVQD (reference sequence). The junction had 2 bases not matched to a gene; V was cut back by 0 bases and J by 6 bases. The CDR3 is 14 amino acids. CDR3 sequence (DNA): TGCGCCAGCAGTGAGTCGGGACTAGCGAGCGAGCAGTACTTC. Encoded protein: CASSESGLASEQYF.

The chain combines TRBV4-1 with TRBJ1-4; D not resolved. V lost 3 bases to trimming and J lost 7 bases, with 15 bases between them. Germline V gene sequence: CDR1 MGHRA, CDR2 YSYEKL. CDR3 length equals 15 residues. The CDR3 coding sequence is TGCGCCAGCAGCCACCCGGGAGGGAGAGGTGAAAAACTGTTTTTT. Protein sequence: CASSHPGGRGEKLFF.

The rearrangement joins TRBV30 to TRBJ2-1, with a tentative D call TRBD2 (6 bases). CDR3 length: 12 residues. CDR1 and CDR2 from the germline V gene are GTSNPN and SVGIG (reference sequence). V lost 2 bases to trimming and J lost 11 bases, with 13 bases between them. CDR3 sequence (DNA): TGTGCCTGGAGTTCTAGCGCCACTCAGCAGTTCTTC. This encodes CAWSSSATQQFF.

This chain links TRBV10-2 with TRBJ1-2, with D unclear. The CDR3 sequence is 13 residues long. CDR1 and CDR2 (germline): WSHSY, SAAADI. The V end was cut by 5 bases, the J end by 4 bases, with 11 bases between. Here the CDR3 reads CASSQASPYGYTF. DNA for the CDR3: TGCGCCAGCAGTCAGGCTTCCCCCTATGGCTACACCTTC.

CDR3 sequence: CASSPLAGGSYEQYF. For the CDR3, the DNA is TGTGCCAGCAGCCCTCTGGCCGGGGGTTCCTACGAGCAGTACTTC. The gene calls are TRBV6-6 and TRBJ2-7; the D gene is possibly TRBD2 (6 bases). The germline gives CDR1 MNHNY, CDR2 SVGAGI (reference sequence). The CDR3 covers 15 residues. Trimming took off 6 bases at V and 1 base at J, with 16 bases between the two ends.

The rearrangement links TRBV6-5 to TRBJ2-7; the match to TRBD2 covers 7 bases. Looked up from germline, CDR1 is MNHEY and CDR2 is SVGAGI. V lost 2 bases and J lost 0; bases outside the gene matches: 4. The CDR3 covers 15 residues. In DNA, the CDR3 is TGTGCCAGCAGTTACGAGGGAGGGAGCTCCTACGAGCAGTACTTC. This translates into CASSYEGGSSYEQYF.